The source of this T cell receptor beta chain is a study of STAT5B mutations in CD4+ large granular lymphocyte leukemia. As handled by the study authors: Lowest detectable productive clonotype frequency was 2.59 x 10-5. Only in-frame clones appear in the TCRdb table, and some are missing; sequencing was by immunoSEQ multiplex PCR. V, J and clone size reflect that table, while D and trimming were determined from the DNA. Of almost 20,000 clones in the sample, around 84% were seen once. Overall study results and limits: Higher CD4+ than CD8+ T-LGLL clonality might reflect small sample size. Top patient clones used TRBV06 genes more often: 8/27 versus 2/35 in controls.

Germline V lookup: CDR1 SNHLY, CDR2 FYNNEI. V was clipped by 11 bases and J by 3 bases, with 14 bases between them. The length of the CDR3 is 12 residues. With respect to this clone: Its antigen is not identified.

Sequenced: CD4+ T cells from blood buffy coats. This rearrangement joins TRBV2 to TRBJ2-7; D perhaps matches TRBD1 (6 bases). The clonotype comes from a human donor in good health. The CDR3 DNA sequence: TGTGCCCAAACGGCAGGGGACTACGAGCAGTACTTC. It translates to CAQTAGDYEQYF.